The 32 T cell receptor beta chains below come from one sample, sequenced in a study of blood T cell repertoires in COVID-19. Sequenced by immunoSEQ multiplex PCR; TCRdb stores in-frame clones only, minus some. The table shows 250,000 to 300,000 clones, with 88% occurring only once. The sample taken for sequencing was PBMCs or T cells enriched from blood (not recorded which). These receptors were taken from an older woman in a cohort exposed to, infected with or recovered from COVID-19 (not recorded which).

The gene calls are TRBV5-6 and TRBJ2-7, with TRBD2 matching 10 bases. CDR3 length equals 19 residues. Germline assignment: CDR1 SGHDT and CDR2 YYEEEE. The V gene end was trimmed by 1 base and the J gene end by 5 bases; junction bases not matched to a gene: 18. The DNA for the CDR3 is TGTGCCAGCAGCTTGACCGGGACAGCCCCGGGACTAGCGAGACACGAGCAGTACTTC. Translated, it gives CASSLTGTAPGLARHEQYF. The full variable domain, completed using reference TRBV5-6 and TRBJ2-7, is DAGVTQSPTHLIKTRGQQVTLRCSPKSGHDTVSWYQQALGQGPQFIFQYYEEEERQRGNFPDRFSGHQFPNYSSELNVNALLLGDSALYLCASSLTGTAPGLARHEQYFGPGTRLTVT.

The rearrangement uses TRBV4-2 and TRBJ1-2, with a tentative D call TRBD1 (6 bases). Germline-derived CDR1 and CDR2 are LGHNA and YNFKEQ. V lost 1 base and J 8 bases, leaving 14 bases between the germline ends. The CDR3 length is 14 residues. This chain's CDR3 is CASSQVGIGGGYTF. The CDR3, as DNA: TGTGCCAGCAGCCAAGTTGGGATAGGGGGAGGCTACACCTTC.

The chain uses TRBV11-2 and TRBJ2-1; a possible D gene is TRBD2 (6 bases). Trimming stripped 5 bases from V and 4 bases from J, with 12 bases between. CDR1 SGHAT and CDR2 FQNNGV come from the germline V gene. CDR3 size: 14 residues. DNA for the CDR3: TGTGCCAGCAGCGTCCGACTAGGTTACAATGAGCAGTTCTTC. Protein: CASSVRLGYNEQFF. The full variable domain, completed using reference TRBV11-2 and TRBJ2-1, is EAGVAQSPRYKIIEKRQSVAFWCNPISGHATLYWYQQILGQGPKLLIQFQNNGVVDDSQLPKDRFSAERLKGVDSTLKIQPAKLEDSAVYLCASSVRLGYNEQFFGPGTRLTVL.

The V and J genes are TRBV5-4 and TRBJ2-2; TRBD1 matches at 9 bases. Trimming removed 9 bases from V and 7 bases from J; junction bases left unmatched: 10. CDR1 and CDR2 (germline): SGHNT, YYREEE (reference sequence). This CDR3 contains 14 residues. The CDR3 spells CANPTGGDVGELFF. In DNA form, the CDR3 reads TGTGCCAACCCTACAGGGGGCGATGTCGGGGAGCTGTTTTTT.

The CDR3 reads CATSDLRQANGETQYF. Written as DNA, the CDR3 is TGTGCCACCAGTGATTTACGACAGGCCAACGGGGAGACCCAGTACTTC. V is TRBV24-1 and J is TRBJ2-5, with D possibly matching TRBD1 (6 bases). The CDR3 extends over 16 amino acids. From germline, CDR1 is KGHDR and CDR2 SFDVKD. V lost 1 base and J lost 5, with 16 bases in between.

The genes are TRBV12-5 and TRBJ2-2, with 12 bases aligning to TRBD2. V was clipped by 7 bases and J by 1 base; unmatched bases: 7. The CDR3 consists of 17 residues. Germline V CDR1 and CDR2: LGHNT, FRNRAP. The CDR3 sequence: CASAWLAGGMNTGELFF. The CDR3 nucleotides are TGTGCTAGTGCCTGGCTAGCGGGAGGGATGAACACCGGGGAGCTGTTTTTT.

This chain connects TRBV9 to TRBJ2-3; tentatively, D is TRBD2 (6 bases). The V end was cut by 4 bases, the J end by 3 bases, with 6 bases between. The CDR3 contains 12 residues. The germline CDR1 and CDR2 sequences are SGDLS and YYNGEE. The CDR3 here is CASSRGTDTQYF. CDR3 bases: TGTGCCAGCAGCCGGGGGACAGATACGCAGTATTTT.

This chain links TRBV10-2 with TRBJ2-2; possible D gene TRBD2, 6 bases. Germline CDR1 and CDR2: WSHSY and SAAADI. The germline V and J ends were trimmed by 6 bases and 5 bases, with 22 bases remaining between them. The CDR3 runs to 17 residues. The CDR3 nucleotides are TGCGCCAGCAGAGGGAGGCAGGGCGCGGTCGGGACCGGGGAGCTGTTTTTT. Amino acid sequence: CASRGRQGAVGTGELFF.

J is TRBJ2-5 and V is TRBV10-1; 8 nucleotides match TRBD2. The germline CDR1 and CDR2 sequences are WNHNN and SYGVQD (reference sequence). The CDR3 spans 16 residues. Trimming removed 4 bases from V and 2 bases from J; junction bases left unmatched: 9. CDR3 nucleotide sequence: TGCGCCAGCAGTGCGGGAGGGCCCAATGGACAAGAGACCCAGTACTTC. It specifies CASSAGGPNGQETQYF.

This clone was recorded a few times. This chain's CDR3 is CASSQGTSGRADQETQYF. The CDR3 DNA sequence: TGTGCCAGCAGCCAAGGGACTAGCGGGAGAGCCGACCAAGAGACCCAGTACTTC. The chain carries TRBV3-1 (or the pseudogene TRBV3-2) and TRBJ2-5; 13 positions match TRBD2. J lost 0 bases, V lost 1 base, and 5 bases had no gene match. Germline lookup yields CDR1 LGHDT and CDR2 YNNKEL (reference sequence). The CDR3 totals 18 residues.

This clone was seen a few times. The V gene is TRBV6-2 or TRBV6-3, the J gene TRBJ2-4, with TRBD1 as a possible D gene (6 bases). The CDR3 is 16 residues long. Germline lookup yields CDR1 MNHEY and CDR2 SVGEGT. Trimming removed 1 base at V and 1 base at J, with 11 bases between. CDR3 sequence (DNA): TGTGCCAGCAGTTACTATGGGGGCTCGGCCAAAAACATTCAGTACTTC. This codes for CASSYYGGSAKNIQYF.

The gene calls are TRBV14 and TRBJ1-5; TRBD1 matches at 7 bases. The CDR3 has 16 amino acids. CDR1 and CDR2 from the germline V gene are SGHDN and FVKESK. With 0 bases clipped from V and 4 bases from J, the junction kept 6 bases outside the gene matches. CDR3 nucleotides: TGTGCCAGCAGCCAAGATTCCAGGGGGGTTAATCAGCCCCAGCATTTT. Translating it yields CASSQDSRGVNQPQHF.

The chain joins TRBV14 to TRBJ1-3; 8 bases map to TRBD1. The CDR3 covers 14 residues. In germline, CDR1 is SGHDN, CDR2 FVKESK. V lost 5 bases, J lost 5 bases, and 5 bases stayed unmatched. This CDR3 is CASSGDRSRNTIYF. In DNA form, the CDR3 reads TGTGCCAGCAGCGGGGACAGGTCCAGAAACACCATATATTTT.

This sequence joins TRBV7-9 and TRBJ2-7; TRBD2 agrees at 9 bases. CDR1 and CDR2 (germline): SEHNR, FQNEAQ (reference sequence). V lost 0 bases to trimming and J lost 5 bases; unmatched junction nucleotides: 8. The CDR3 has 16 residues. The CDR3 DNA sequence: TGTGCCAGCAGCTTAGCGTTGCGGGAGGGCCGCCACGAGCAGTACTTC. Its translation: CASSLALREGRHEQYF.

The rearrangement uses TRBV6-2 or TRBV6-3 and TRBJ2-7, with 7 bases matching TRBD1. From germline, CDR1 is MNHEY and CDR2 SVGEGT. J was trimmed by 6 bases and V by 4 bases; bases with no gene match: 27. The CDR3 sequence is 20 residues long. CDR3 region: CASSFSPTDRQPKKEGEQYF. As DNA, the CDR3 is TGTGCCAGCAGTTTCTCACCCACGGACAGGCAACCAAAGAAAGAAGGCGAGCAGTACTTC.

V gene TRBV28 combines with J gene TRBJ1-1, with 9 bases fitting TRBD1. Per the germline V gene, CDR1 is MDHEN and CDR2 is SYDVKM. Trimming cost V 2 bases and J 4 bases; bases outside gene matches: 5. The CDR3 is made up of 15 amino acids. The CDR3, as DNA: TGTGCCAGCAGTTTAGGTGCGACAGGGGGCACTGAAGCTTTCTTT. It yields the protein CASSLGATGGTEAFF.

The chain employs TRBV28 and TRBJ1-2; a weak D match, TRBD1 (5 bases). Trimming left V 5 bases short and J 8 bases short, with 12 bases between. Germline CDR1 is MDHEN and CDR2 is SYDVKM. This CDR3 comprises 12 residues. This chain's CDR3 is CASSDSLKGYTF. The CDR3 coding sequence is TGTGCCAGCAGTGACAGCCTGAAGGGCTACACCTTC.

The rearrangement joins TRBV7-8 to TRBJ2-5, with 8 bases identical to TRBD2. CDR3 length: 15 amino acids. Per the germline V gene, CDR1 is SGHVS and CDR2 is FQNEAQ. Trimming cost V 4 bases and J 4 bases; bases outside gene matches: 8. In nucleotides, the CDR3 is TGTGCCAGCAGCTCCCTAGGGCGGGAGGTAGAGACCCAGTACTTC. Its translation is CASSSLGREVETQYF.

The chain is built from TRBV3-1 (or the pseudogene TRBV3-2) and TRBJ2-1; 7 nucleotides line up with TRBD2. The CDR3 consists of 15 residues. The V segment lost 4 bases and the J segment 4 bases; nucleotides outside the gene matches: 7. The germline V gene encodes CDR1 LGHDT and CDR2 YNNKEL (reference sequence). The CDR3 DNA follows: TGTGCCAGCAGCCTTCGAAGCGGGACTTACAATGAGCAGTTCTTC. Amino acids: CASSLRSGTYNEQFF.

This chain joins TRBV1 and TRBJ2-7; the DNA was not used to check the table's D call, TRBD2. TRBV1 is designated a pseudogene. The CDR3 consists of 17 residues. This CDR3 reads CTSSQDPTRISSTSTYF. For the CDR3, the DNA is TGCACCAGCAGCCAAGACCCCACTAGGATCTCCTCTACGAGCACGTACTTC.

V gene TRBV27 combines with J gene TRBJ2-1, with 9 bases fitting TRBD2. Losses at the gene ends were 7 bases for V and 2 bases for J; bases not matched to a gene: 15. Germline values: CDR1 MNHEY, CDR2 SMNVEV (reference sequence). The CDR3 consists of 18 residues. The CDR3 DNA is TGTGCCAGCACATCCGCCTTTATAGCGGGAGCCGCCTACAATGAGCAGTTCTTC. This gives the protein CASTSAFIAGAAYNEQFF.

The rearrangement links TRBV2 to TRBJ1-4, with D perhaps matching TRBD1 (6 bases). Germline V gene lookup returns CDR1 SNHLY and CDR2 FYNNEI. V was shortened by 4 bases and J by 6 bases, with 12 bases between the two germline ends. This CDR3 comprises 14 residues. CDR3 loop: CASSGDRSYEKLFF. The CDR3 DNA reads as TGTGCCAGCAGTGGCGACAGGAGTTATGAAAAACTGTTTTTT.

The genes are TRBV6-5 and TRBJ2-7, with TRBD2 matching over 7 bases. Germline trimming cut 5 bases from V and 0 bases from J; bases unmatched to any gene: 7. Germline values: CDR1 MNHEY, CDR2 SVGAGI. The length of the CDR3 is 15 residues. CDR3: CASSPLAASSYEQYF. The CDR3 DNA is TGTGCCAGCAGTCCCCTAGCGGCAAGCTCCTACGAGCAGTACTTC.

This rearrangement joins TRBV5-1 to TRBJ2-5, with a tentative D call TRBD1 (6 bases). This CDR3 spans 15 amino acids. Between the trimmed V and J ends, which lost 6 bases and 4 bases, there was a span of 19 bases. Per germline, CDR1 SGHRS and CDR2 YFSETQ. The CDR3 coding sequence is TGCGCCAGCAAAGTTGTACGAGGGGGTTTAGAGACCCAGTACTTC. Translating gives CASKVVRGGLETQYF.

The V and J genes are TRBV7-9 and TRBJ2-7, with a possible D match to TRBD1 (6 bases). Looked up from germline, CDR1 is SEHNR and CDR2 is FQNEAQ (reference sequence). The V end lost 2 bases, the J end lost 3 bases, and 8 bases lay between the germline ends. The CDR3 has 13 residues. The CDR3 sequence: CASSLRGNYEQYF. CDR3 coding DNA: TGTGCCAGCAGCTTAAGGGGGAACTACGAGCAGTACTTC.

The chain is built from TRBV28 and TRBJ1-2; tentatively, D is TRBD1 (5 bases). This CDR3 contains 13 residues. The V gene's germline CDR1 is MDHEN and CDR2 SYDVKM. The V and J ends lost 2 bases and 2 bases respectively, with 6 bases between them. As DNA, the CDR3 is TGTGCCAGCAGTTTACCAGGGAACTATGGCTACACCTTC. It yields the protein CASSLPGNYGYTF.

This chain joins TRBV5-1 and TRBJ2-1, with 12 bases that match TRBD2. Germline V CDR1 and CDR2: SGHRS, YFSETQ. J gave up 7 bases and V 4 bases, and 9 bases lay outside the gene matches. The CDR3 spans 16 residues. The CDR3 spells CASSPLVTSGSNEQFF. The CDR3 coding sequence is TGCGCCAGCAGCCCGCTGGTGACTAGCGGGAGTAATGAGCAGTTCTTC.

This clone was seen only once. The chain combines TRBV6-1 with TRBJ1-3; D unresolved. The CDR3 runs to 14 residues. Per the germline V gene, CDR1 is MNHNS and CDR2 is SASEGT. V lost 0 bases, J lost 4 bases, and 7 bases lay in between. CDR3 sequence reads: CASSEATTGNTIYF. DNA for the CDR3: TGTGCCAGCAGTGAAGCGACAACCGGAAACACCATATATTTT.

The chain links TRBV28 to TRBJ2-7, with a possible D match to TRBD2 (6 bases). CDR1 is MDHEN, CDR2 SYDVKM, per germline. Trimming pared 2 bases from V and 4 bases from J, leaving 21 bases between. CDR3 size: 17 residues. The CDR3 DNA is TGTGCCAGCAGTTTACTCCAGGGCGGGGCTGTCGGGTACGAGCAGTACTTC. This codes for CASSLLQGGAVGYEQYF.

The rearrangement joins TRBV2 to TRBJ2-3; 12 positions agree with TRBD2. The CDR3 is 15 residues long. Germline V gene sequence: CDR1 SNHLY, CDR2 FYNNEI. After removal of 2 bases from V and 6 bases from J, the junction contained 3 bases not matched to a gene. CDR3 region: CASSELLAGGDTQYF. The CDR3 DNA is TGTGCCAGCAGTGAACTACTAGCGGGAGGCGATACGCAGTATTTT.

This clone was detected only once. The J gene is TRBJ2-3, the V gene TRBV2; D perhaps matches TRBD1 (5 bases). CDR1 and CDR2 from the germline V gene are SNHLY and FYNNEI. The V gene lost 5 bases and the J gene lost 2 bases, with 14 bases spanning the gap. This CDR3 comprises 15 residues. CDR3 sequence (DNA): TGTGCCAGCAGTCGACAGATGACAATCACAGATACGCAGTATTTT. This encodes CASSRQMTITDTQYF.

The rearrangement links TRBV18 to TRBJ2-5, with 11 bases matching TRBD2. Germline-derived CDR1 and CDR2 are KGHSH and LQKENI. V shed 5 bases and J 4 bases; nucleotides not matched to a gene: 3. The CDR3 has 14 amino acids. Written as DNA, the CDR3 is TGTGCCAGCTCAGAGACTAGCGGGACAGAGACCCAGTACTTC. This gives the protein CASSETSGTETQYF.